One and the same sample provided the 28 T cell receptor beta chains below, sequenced in a study of T-cell memory formation after mild COVID-19. TCRdb independently ran MiXCR on the 5' RACE reads; one entry per CDR3 protein. The sample has a few hundred thousand distinct CDR3 sequences, 20% to 25% seen once; the top ten hold approximately 22%. Sequences were obtained from PBMCs or a T cell subset sorted from them (not recorded which). The receptors here all came from a man younger than 35 who had mild COVID-19 (a few samples of this study predate the infection). Cell type and time point are not known.

This clonotype was seen a few times. Because the CDR3's place on the DNA is in doubt, the DNA is left out and the CDR3 is given as listed by TCRdb. The J gene is TRBJ2-7, the V gene TRBV30; the table's D call TRBD1 went unverified against the DNA. With termini counted, the CDR3 has 12 amino acids. In germline, CDR1 is GTSNPN, CDR2 SVGIG (reference sequence). This CDR3 is CAWSSSGDEQYF.

The rearrangement links TRBV7-9 to TRBJ1-1, with D unclear. V shed 4 bases and J shed 1 base, with 7 bases lying between them. This CDR3 has 13 amino acids. CDR1 and CDR2 (germline): SEHNR, FQNEAQ (reference sequence). CDR3 protein: CASSSRANTEAFF. The CDR3 DNA reads as TGTGCCAGCAGCTCCCGGGCGAACACTGAAGCTTTCTTT.

V is TRBV6-5 and J is TRBJ2-3, with D unclear. This CDR3 has 12 residues. Germline V CDR1 and CDR2: MNHEY, SVGAGI. V lost 5 bases to trimming and J lost 3 bases, with 6 bases between them. Written as DNA, the CDR3 is TGTGCCAGCAGTCACGGTACAGATACGCAGTATTTT. Amino acids: CASSHGTDTQYF.

This clonotype was seen a few times. J is TRBJ2-3 and V is TRBV5-1, with D maybe TRBD1 (6 bases). This CDR3 region has 15 residues. Germline V CDR1 and CDR2: SGHRS, YFSETQ. Trimming left V 0 bases short and J 5 bases short, with 13 bases between. CDR3 sequence reads: CASSLAGVGGDTQYF. CDR3 nucleotides: TGCGCCAGCAGCTTGGCAGGGGTCGGAGGAGATACGCAGTATTTT. Together with reference TRBV5-1 and TRBJ2-3, the CDR3 gives the full variable domain: KAGVTQTPRYLIKTRGQQVTLSCSPISGHRSVSWYQQTPGQGLQFLFEYFSETQRNKGNFPGRFSGRQFSNSRSEMNVSTLELGDSALYLCASSLAGVGGDTQYFGPGTRLTVL.

In its sample, this clonotype was seen a few times. The chain carries TRBV12-3 or TRBV12-4 and TRBJ1-3; no reliable D call. CDR3 length: 15 amino acids. Trimming stripped 1 base from V and 0 bases from J, with 7 bases between. In DNA form, the CDR3 reads TGTGCCAGCAGTTTAGGGGGAACCTCTGGAAACACCATATATTTT. This translates into CASSLGGTSGNTIYF.

This clonotype was counted between two and nine times. The chain is built from TRBV12-3 or TRBV12-4 and TRBJ1-2; the D gene is possibly TRBD1 (5 bases). V was shortened by 2 bases and J by 5 bases, with 9 bases between the two germline ends. This CDR3 has 13 residues. The CDR3 region is CASSLSSGYGYTF. In nucleotides, the CDR3 is TGTGCCAGCAGTTTATCATCAGGGTATGGCTACACCTTC.

This chain joins TRBV20-1 and TRBJ2-3; 10 bases are shared with TRBD1. Per the germline V gene, CDR1 is DFQATT and CDR2 is SNEGSKA (reference sequence). This CDR3 region has 15 residues. V was pared by 0 bases and J by 1 base, with 1 base of the junction left unmatched. CDR3 sequence: CSARDGTGGTDTQYF. DNA of the CDR3: TGCAGTGCTAGAGATGGGACAGGGGGCACAGATACGCAGTATTTT.

This clonotype was found a few times. The V and J genes are TRBV7-2 and TRBJ1-2, with 9 bases aligning to TRBD1. Germline V gives CDR1 SGHTA, CDR2 FQGNSA. The CDR3 has 16 residues. The trim removed 4 bases at V and 1 base at J, leaving 7 bases unmatched. As DNA, the CDR3 is TGTGCCAGCAGCTCGACGGACAGGGGCTTTAACTATGGCTACACCTTC. This codes for CASSSTDRGFNYGYTF.

CDR3 residues: CASSYAGLAGGGELFF. CDR3 coding DNA: TGTGCCAGCAGTTACGCGGGACTAGCGGGTGGAGGGGAGCTGTTTTTT. This chain joins TRBV6-6 and TRBJ2-2, with 12 bases aligning to TRBD2. The CDR3 totals 16 residues. V dropped 2 bases and J dropped 8; count of bases not matched to a gene: 6. CDR1 and CDR2 from the germline V gene are MNHNY and SVGAGI (reference sequence).

V and J are TRBV7-2 and TRBJ2-1; 11 bases line up with TRBD2. The V gene end was trimmed by 3 bases and the J gene end by 10 bases; junction bases not matched to a gene: 8. This CDR3 has 15 residues. The germline CDR1 and CDR2 sequences are SGHTA and FQGNSA. CDR3 DNA sequence: TGTGCCAGCAGCTTTAGCGGGGGGGGCCCACGGGAGCAGTTCTTC. Translating it yields CASSFSGGGPREQFF.

This clonotype was found many times. The V and J genes are TRBV29-1 and TRBJ2-7; D might be TRBD1 or TRBD2, each matching 5 bases. CDR3 length equals 13 residues. Germline CDR1 SQVTM, CDR2 ANQGSEA. V was pared by 8 bases and J by 0 bases, with 14 bases between. The CDR3 region is CSRGDGRSYEQYV. DNA of the CDR3: TGCAGCCGAGGGGACGGACGCTCCTACGAGCAGTACGTC.

The chain carries TRBV3-1 and TRBJ2-3, with TRBD1 matching over 7 bases. There are 17 residues in the CDR3. The junction had 15 bases not matched to a gene; V was cut back by 5 bases and J by 4 bases. The germline gives CDR1 LGHDT, CDR2 YNNKEL (reference sequence). The CDR3: CASSSKGQTSRPDTQYF. The DNA of the CDR3 is TGTGCCAGCAGCTCTAAGGGACAGACCAGCCGACCAGATACGCAGTATTTT.

In this sample, this clonotype turned up a few times. This chain links TRBV24-1 with TRBJ1-1; D not resolved. The germline V and J ends were trimmed by 6 bases and 0 bases, with 16 bases remaining between them. The CDR3 spans 16 residues. Per germline, CDR1 KGHDR and CDR2 SFDVKD. The CDR3 reads CATSKVRTGMNTEAFF. CDR3 DNA sequence: TGTGCCACCAGTAAAGTTAGGACGGGCATGAACACTGAAGCTTTCTTT.

The sample holds a few counts of this clonotype. V usage is TRBV7-2 and J usage is TRBJ2-3, with TRBD1 identical over 7 bases. The V gene end was trimmed by 5 bases and the J gene end by 5 bases; junction bases not matched to a gene: 4. From germline, CDR1 is SGHTA and CDR2 FQGNSA. The CDR3 covers 13 residues. Here the CDR3 DNA reads TGTGCCAGCAGCAATAACAGGGGAGATACGCAGTATTTT. Translating it yields CASSNNRGDTQYF.

This clonotype was seen more than once but under ten times. The J gene is TRBJ1-1, the V gene TRBV15; unclear D gene. The CDR3 totals 15 residues. V was cut by 1 base and J by 1 base, with 10 bases left in between. From germline, CDR1 is LNHNV and CDR2 YYDKDF (reference sequence). CDR3 DNA sequence: TGTGCCACCAGCAGAGTGATTGCGGAGAACACTGAAGCTTTCTTT. Encoded protein: CATSRVIAENTEAFF.

The V and J genes are TRBV7-2 and TRBJ1-5; no reliable D call. The CDR3 sequence is 13 residues long. Germline V CDR1 and CDR2: SGHTA, FQGNSA. V gave up 5 bases and J gave up 5 bases, with 10 bases separating them. In nucleotides, the CDR3 is TGTGCCAGCAGCCCTCGACCGTATCAGCCCCAGCATTTT. It specifies CASSPRPYQPQHF.

The chain uses TRBV18 and TRBJ1-1, with unresolved D. The V and J ends lost 6 bases and 5 bases respectively, with 4 bases between them. Germline CDR1 KGHSH, CDR2 LQKENI. This CDR3 contains 10 residues. CDR3 amino acids: CASSQTEAFF. The CDR3 nucleotides read TGTGCCAGCTCCCAAACTGAAGCTTTCTTT.

This clonotype was observed a few times. V gene TRBV9 combines with J gene TRBJ2-7; TRBD1 agrees at 7 bases. This CDR3 comprises 15 residues. Germline CDR1 reads SGDLS; CDR2 reads YYNGEE. V gave up 0 bases and J gave up 3 bases; unmatched junction bases: 6. The CDR3 region has the DNA TGTGCCAGCAGCGTAGAGCACAGGGGACACTACGAGCAGTACTTC. Protein: CASSVEHRGHYEQYF.

This chain connects TRBV12-3 or TRBV12-4 to TRBJ2-7; D gene uncertain. The CDR3 is 13 residues long. Between the trimmed V and J ends, which lost 3 bases and 2 bases, there was a span of 8 bases. This chain's CDR3 is CASSLGRPYEQYV. In DNA, the CDR3 is TGTGCCAGCAGTTTGGGTCGGCCCTACGAGCAGTACGTC.

The chain recombines TRBV7-2 with TRBJ2-1, with 11 bases lining up with TRBD2. Per the germline V gene, CDR1 is SGHTA and CDR2 is FQGNSA. The V segment lost 0 bases and the J segment 6 bases; nucleotides outside the gene matches: 4. The CDR3 contains 16 residues. For the CDR3, the DNA is TGTGCCAGCAGCTTAGCTGGTAGCGGGGGGGTCAATGAGCAGTTCTTC. It specifies CASSLAGSGGVNEQFF.

This clonotype was observed a few times. The chain couples TRBV20-1 to TRBJ2-7; TRBD1 aligns across 7 bases. Looked up from germline, CDR1 is DFQATT and CDR2 is SNEGSKA (reference sequence). V was pared by 3 bases and J by 2 bases, with 4 bases of the junction left unmatched. This CDR3 contains 13 residues. CDR3 residues: CSARDRFTYEQYF. The CDR3 coding sequence is TGCAGTGCTAGGGACAGGTTTACCTACGAGCAGTACTTC.

This clonotype turned up a few times. The chain is built from TRBV15 and TRBJ2-5, with D unresolved. Deletions cut 1 base from V and 4 bases from J, with 4 bases between. The CDR3 spans 12 residues. In germline, CDR1 is LNHNV, CDR2 YYDKDF (reference sequence). This chain's CDR3 is CATSRGRETQYF. In nucleotides, the CDR3 is TGTGCCACCAGCAGAGGTCGAGAGACCCAGTACTTC. The full variable domain, its missing parts supplied by reference TRBV15 and TRBJ2-5, is DAMVIQNPRYQVTQFGKPVTLSCSQTLNHNVMYWYQQKSSQAPKLLFHYYDKDFNNEADTPDNFQSRRPNTSFCFLDIRSPGLGDTAMYLCATSRGRETQYFGPGTRLLVL.

This clonotype has only a few counts. The V gene is TRBV14, the J gene TRBJ2-5; D gene ambiguous. Germline assignment: CDR1 SGHDN and CDR2 FVKESK. CDR3 length equals 14 residues. V lost 2 bases to trimming and J lost 5 bases, with 12 bases between them. The CDR3 loop reads CASSQQASLETQYF. The CDR3 region has the DNA TGTGCCAGCAGCCAACAGGCCAGTTTGGAGACCCAGTACTTC. The full variable domain, with the rest looked up from reference TRBV14 and TRBJ2-5, is EAGVTQFPSHSVIEKGQTVTLRCDPISGHDNLYWYRRVMGKEIKFLLHFVKESKQDESGMPNNRFLAERTGGTYSTLKVQPAELEDSGVYFCASSQQASLETQYFGPGTRLLVL.

The chain combines TRBV7-2 with TRBJ1-3; TRBD1 is a possible D gene (5 bases). The length of the CDR3 is 15 residues. Germline V gives CDR1 SGHTA, CDR2 FQGNSA. V lost 2 bases and J lost 0, with 8 bases in between. The CDR3 region has the DNA TGTGCCAGCAGCTTATTCGGGGCCTCTGGAAACACCATATATTTT. Translating gives CASSLFGASGNTIYF. Supplemented by reference TRBV7-2 and TRBJ1-3, the full variable domain reads GAGVSQSPSNKVTEKGKDVELRCDPISGHTALYWYRQSLGQGLEFLIYFQGNSAPDKSGLPSDRFSAERTGGSVSTLTIQRTQQEDSAVYLCASSLFGASGNTIYFGEGSWLTVV.

The CDR3 loop is CASSFLFPEAFF. In DNA, the CDR3 is TGTGCCAGCAGCTTCCTATTTCCTGAAGCTTTCTTT. The chain employs TRBV11-2 and TRBJ1-1; D is uncertain. V gave up 3 bases and J gave up 6 bases, with 8 bases separating them. Germline V lookup: CDR1 SGHAT, CDR2 FQNNGV. The CDR3 loop spans 12 amino acids.

This clonotype was counted ten times or more. The chain recombines TRBV4-1 with TRBJ2-1; 10 positions agree with TRBD2. The CDR3 consists of 16 residues. The germline gives CDR1 MGHRA, CDR2 YSYEKL. Unmatched junction bases numbered 8, after V lost 0 bases and J lost 9 bases. The chain's CDR3 is CASSQEAAGGPGEQFF. The CDR3 DNA sequence: TGCGCCAGCAGCCAAGAGGCAGCGGGGGGGCCTGGTGAGCAGTTCTTC.

This clonotype was found a few times. The V call is TRBV12-3 or TRBV12-4, the J call TRBJ2-7; D is unresolved. The CDR3 has 16 residues. Trimming left V 3 bases short and J 2 bases short, with 17 bases between. CDR3 bases: TGTGCCAGCAGTTTTGGAGTGTCTGGCCCACCCTACGAGCAGTACGTC. Its translation: CASSFGVSGPPYEQYV.

This clonotype was counted between two and nine times. The chain recombines TRBV6-5 with TRBJ1-1, with no clear D. Germline V lookup: CDR1 MNHEY, CDR2 SVGAGI. V lost 1 base and J 0 bases, leaving 9 bases between the germline ends. The CDR3 contains 15 residues. CDR3 loop: CASSYFAGVNTEAFF. The CDR3 nucleotides read TGTGCCAGCAGTTACTTTGCCGGGGTGAACACTGAAGCTTTCTTT.